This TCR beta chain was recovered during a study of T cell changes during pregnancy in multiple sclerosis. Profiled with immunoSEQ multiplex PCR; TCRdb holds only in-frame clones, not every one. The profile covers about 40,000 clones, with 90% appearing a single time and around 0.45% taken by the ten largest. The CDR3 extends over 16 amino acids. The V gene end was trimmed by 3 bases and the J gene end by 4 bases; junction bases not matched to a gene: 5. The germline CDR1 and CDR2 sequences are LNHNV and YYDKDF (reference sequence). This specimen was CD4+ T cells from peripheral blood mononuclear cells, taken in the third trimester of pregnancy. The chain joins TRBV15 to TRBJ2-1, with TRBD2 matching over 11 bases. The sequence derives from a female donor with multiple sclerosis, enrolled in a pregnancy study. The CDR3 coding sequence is TGTGCCACCAGCAGTCGTACTAGCGGGAGTTACAATGAGCAGTTCTTC. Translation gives CATSSRTSGSYNEQFF.